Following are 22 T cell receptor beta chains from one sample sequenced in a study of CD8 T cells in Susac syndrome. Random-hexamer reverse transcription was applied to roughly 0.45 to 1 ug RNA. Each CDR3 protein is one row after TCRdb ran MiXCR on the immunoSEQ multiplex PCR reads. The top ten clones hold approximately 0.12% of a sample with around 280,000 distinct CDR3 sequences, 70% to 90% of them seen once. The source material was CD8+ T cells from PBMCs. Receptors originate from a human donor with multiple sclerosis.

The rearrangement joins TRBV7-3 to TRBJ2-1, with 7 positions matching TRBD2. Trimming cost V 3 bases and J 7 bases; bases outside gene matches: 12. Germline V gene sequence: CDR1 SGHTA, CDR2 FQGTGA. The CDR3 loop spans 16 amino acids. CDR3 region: CASSLRREGNLNEQFF. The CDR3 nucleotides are TGTGCCAGCAGCTTGAGGAGGGAGGGTAACTTGAATGAGCAGTTCTTC.

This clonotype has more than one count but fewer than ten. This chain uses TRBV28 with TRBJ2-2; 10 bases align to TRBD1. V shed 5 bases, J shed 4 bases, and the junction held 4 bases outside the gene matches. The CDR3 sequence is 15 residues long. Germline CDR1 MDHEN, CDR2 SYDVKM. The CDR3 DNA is TGTGCCAGCAGTCTCGGACAGGGGGTCACCGGGGAGCTGTTTTTT. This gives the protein CASSLGQGVTGELFF.

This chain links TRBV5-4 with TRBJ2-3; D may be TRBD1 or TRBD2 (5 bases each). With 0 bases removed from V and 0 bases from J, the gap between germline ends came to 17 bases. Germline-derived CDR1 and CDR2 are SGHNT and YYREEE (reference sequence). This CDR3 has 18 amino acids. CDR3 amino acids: CASSLAGRGAYSTDTQYF. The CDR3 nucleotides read TGTGCCAGCAGCTTGGCCGGTCGAGGGGCTTATAGCACAGATACGCAGTATTTT. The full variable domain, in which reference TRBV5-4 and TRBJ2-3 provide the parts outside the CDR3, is ETGVTQSPTHLIKTRGQQVTLRCSSQSGHNTVSWYQQALGQGPQFIFQYYREEENGRGNFPPRFSGLQFPNYSSELNVNALELDDSALYLCASSLAGRGAYSTDTQYFGPGTRLTVL.

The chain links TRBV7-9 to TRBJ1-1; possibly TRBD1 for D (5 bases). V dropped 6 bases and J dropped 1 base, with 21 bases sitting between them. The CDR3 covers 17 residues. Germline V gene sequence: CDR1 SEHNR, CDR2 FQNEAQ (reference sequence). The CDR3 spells CASSPRGKGTANTEAFF. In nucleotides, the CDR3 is TGTGCCAGCAGTCCCCGAGGAAAAGGGACGGCGAACACTGAAGCTTTCTTT.

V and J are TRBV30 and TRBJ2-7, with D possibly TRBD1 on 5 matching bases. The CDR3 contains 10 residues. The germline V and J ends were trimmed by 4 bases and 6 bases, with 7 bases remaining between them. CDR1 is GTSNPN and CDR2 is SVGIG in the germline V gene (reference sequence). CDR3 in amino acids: CAWMGREQYF. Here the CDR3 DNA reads TGTGCCTGGATGGGGCGCGAGCAGTACTTC.

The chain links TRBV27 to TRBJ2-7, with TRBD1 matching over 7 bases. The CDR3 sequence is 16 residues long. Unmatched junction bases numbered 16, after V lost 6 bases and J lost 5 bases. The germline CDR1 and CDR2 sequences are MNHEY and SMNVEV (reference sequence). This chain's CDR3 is CASRPQGSHTFNEQYF. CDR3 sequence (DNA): TGTGCCAGCAGGCCACAGGGGTCTCATACTTTCAACGAGCAGTACTTC.

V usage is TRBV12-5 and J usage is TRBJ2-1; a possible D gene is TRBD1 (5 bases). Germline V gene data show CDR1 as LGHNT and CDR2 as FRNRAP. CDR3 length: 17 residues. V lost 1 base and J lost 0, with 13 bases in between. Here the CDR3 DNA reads TGTGCTAGTGGTTTGGGCCGACACAGGAGCTCCTACAATGAGCAGTTCTTC. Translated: CASGLGRHRSSYNEQFF.

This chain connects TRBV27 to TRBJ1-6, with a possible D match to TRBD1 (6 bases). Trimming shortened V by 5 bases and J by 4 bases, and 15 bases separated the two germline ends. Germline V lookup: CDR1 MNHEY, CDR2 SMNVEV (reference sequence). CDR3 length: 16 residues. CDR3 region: CASSPRGLGYNSPLHF. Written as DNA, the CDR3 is TGTGCCAGCAGTCCCAGGGGCCTGGGGTATAATTCACCCCTCCACTTT.

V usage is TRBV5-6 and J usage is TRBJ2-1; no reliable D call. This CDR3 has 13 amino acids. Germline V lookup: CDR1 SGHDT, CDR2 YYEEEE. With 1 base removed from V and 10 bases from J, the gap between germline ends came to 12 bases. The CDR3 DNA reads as TGTGCCAGCAGCTTGACGAGAGTCCGGGAGCAGTTCTTC. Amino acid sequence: CASSLTRVREQFF.

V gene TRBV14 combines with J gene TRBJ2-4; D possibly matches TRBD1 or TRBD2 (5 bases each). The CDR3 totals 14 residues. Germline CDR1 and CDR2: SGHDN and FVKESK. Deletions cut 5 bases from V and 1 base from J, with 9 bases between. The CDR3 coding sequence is TGTGCCAGCAGCAAGAGGGACGCCAAAAACATTCAGTACTTC. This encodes CASSKRDAKNIQYF. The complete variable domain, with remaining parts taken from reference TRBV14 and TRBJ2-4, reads EAGVTQFPSHSVIEKGQTVTLRCDPISGHDNLYWYRRVMGKEIKFLLHFVKESKQDESGMPNNRFLAERTGGTYSTLKVQPAELEDSGVYFCASSKRDAKNIQYFGAGTRLSVL.

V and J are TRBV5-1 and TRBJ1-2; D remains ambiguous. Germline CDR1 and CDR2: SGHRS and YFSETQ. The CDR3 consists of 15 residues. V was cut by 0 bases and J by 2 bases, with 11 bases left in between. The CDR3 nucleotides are TGCGCCAGCAGCTTGGTAGGTCGCAGGAACTATGGCTACACCTTC. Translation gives CASSLVGRRNYGYTF. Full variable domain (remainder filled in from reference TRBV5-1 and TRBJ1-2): KAGVTQTPRYLIKTRGQQVTLSCSPISGHRSVSWYQQTPGQGLQFLFEYFSETQRNKGNFPGRFSGRQFSNSRSEMNVSTLELGDSALYLCASSLVGRRNYGYTFGSGTRLTVV.

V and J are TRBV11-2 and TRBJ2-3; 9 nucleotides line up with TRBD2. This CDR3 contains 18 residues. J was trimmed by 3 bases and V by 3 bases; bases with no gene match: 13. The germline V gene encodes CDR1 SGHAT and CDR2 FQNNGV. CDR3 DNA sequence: TGTGCCAGCAGCTTTTTCCCATCAAGCGGGAGGCGAACAGATACGCAGTATTTT. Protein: CASSFFPSSGRRTDTQYF.

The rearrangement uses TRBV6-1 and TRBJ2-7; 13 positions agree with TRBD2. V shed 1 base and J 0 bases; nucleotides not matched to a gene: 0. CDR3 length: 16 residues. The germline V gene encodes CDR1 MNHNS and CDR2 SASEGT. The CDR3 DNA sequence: TGTGCCAGCAGTGAAGGACTAGCGGGAGGCTCCTACGAGCAGTACTTC. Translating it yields CASSEGLAGGSYEQYF.

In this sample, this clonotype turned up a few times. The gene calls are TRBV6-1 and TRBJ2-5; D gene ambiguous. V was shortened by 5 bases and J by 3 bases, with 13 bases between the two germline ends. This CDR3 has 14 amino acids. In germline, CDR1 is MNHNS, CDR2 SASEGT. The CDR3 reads CASSHALSKETQYF. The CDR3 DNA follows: TGTGCCAGCAGTCACGCACTCAGCAAAGAGACCCAGTACTTC.

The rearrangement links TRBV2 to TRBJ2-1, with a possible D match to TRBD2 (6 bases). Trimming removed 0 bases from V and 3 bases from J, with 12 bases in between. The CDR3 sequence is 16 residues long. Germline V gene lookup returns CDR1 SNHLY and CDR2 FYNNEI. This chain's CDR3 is CASSEAAGNVYNEQFF. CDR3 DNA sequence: TGTGCCAGCAGTGAAGCCGCGGGGAACGTCTACAATGAGCAGTTCTTC. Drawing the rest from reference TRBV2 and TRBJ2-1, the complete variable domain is EPEVTQTPSHQVTQMGQEVILRCVPISNHLYFYWYRQILGQKVEFLVSFYNNEISEKSEIFDDQFSVERPDGSNFTLKIRSTKLEDSAMYFCASSEAAGNVYNEQFFGPGTRLTVL.

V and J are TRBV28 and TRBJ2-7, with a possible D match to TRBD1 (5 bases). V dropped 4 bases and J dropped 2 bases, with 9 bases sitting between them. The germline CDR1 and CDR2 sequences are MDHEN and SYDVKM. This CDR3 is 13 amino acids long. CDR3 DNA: TGTGCCAGCAGTTATGGGGCAGCCTACGAGCAGTACTTC. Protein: CASSYGAAYEQYF. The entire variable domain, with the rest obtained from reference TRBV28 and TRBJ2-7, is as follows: DVKVTQSSRYLVKRTGEKVFLECVQDMDHENMFWYRQDPGLGLRLIYFSYDVKMKEKGDIPEGYSVSREKKERFSLILESASTNQTSMYLCASSYGAAYEQYFGPGTRLTVT.

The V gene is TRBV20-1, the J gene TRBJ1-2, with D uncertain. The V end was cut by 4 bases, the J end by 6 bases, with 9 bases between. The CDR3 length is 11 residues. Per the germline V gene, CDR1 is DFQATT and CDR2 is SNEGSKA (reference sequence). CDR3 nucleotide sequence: TGCAGTGCTAATCCCGGGGATGGCTACACCTTC. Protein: CSANPGDGYTF.

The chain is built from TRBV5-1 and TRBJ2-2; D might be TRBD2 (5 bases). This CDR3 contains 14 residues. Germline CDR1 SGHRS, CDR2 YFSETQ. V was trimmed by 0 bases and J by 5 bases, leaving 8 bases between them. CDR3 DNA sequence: TGCGCCAGCAGCTTGGGGAGGAGTACCGGGGAGCTGTTTTTT. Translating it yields CASSLGRSTGELFF.

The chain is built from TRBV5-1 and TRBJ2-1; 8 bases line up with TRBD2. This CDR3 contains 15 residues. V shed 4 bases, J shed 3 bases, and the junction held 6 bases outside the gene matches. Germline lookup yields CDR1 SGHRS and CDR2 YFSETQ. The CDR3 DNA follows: TGCGCCAGCAGCCCCACTAGCGGAAACTACAATGAGCAGTTCTTC. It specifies CASSPTSGNYNEQFF. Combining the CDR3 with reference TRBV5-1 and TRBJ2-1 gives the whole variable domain KAGVTQTPRYLIKTRGQQVTLSCSPISGHRSVSWYQQTPGQGLQFLFEYFSETQRNKGNFPGRFSGRQFSNSRSEMNVSTLELGDSALYLCASSPTSGNYNEQFFGPGTRLTVL.

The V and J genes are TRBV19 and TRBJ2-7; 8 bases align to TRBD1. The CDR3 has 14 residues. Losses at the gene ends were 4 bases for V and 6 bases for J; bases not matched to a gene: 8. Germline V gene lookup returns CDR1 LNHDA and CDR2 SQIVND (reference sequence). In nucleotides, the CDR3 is TGTGCCAGTAGTAGCAGGGGGCTGATGAGCGAGCAGTACTTC. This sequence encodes CASSSRGLMSEQYF.

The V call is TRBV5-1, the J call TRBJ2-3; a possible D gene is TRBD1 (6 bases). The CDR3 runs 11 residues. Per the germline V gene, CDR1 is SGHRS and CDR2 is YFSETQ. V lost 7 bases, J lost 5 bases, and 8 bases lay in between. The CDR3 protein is CASVRGDTQYF. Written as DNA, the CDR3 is TGCGCCAGCGTCAGGGGAGATACGCAGTATTTT.

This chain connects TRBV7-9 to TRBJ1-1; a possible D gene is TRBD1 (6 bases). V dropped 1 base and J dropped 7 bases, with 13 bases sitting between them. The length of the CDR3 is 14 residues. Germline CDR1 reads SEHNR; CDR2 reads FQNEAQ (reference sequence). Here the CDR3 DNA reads TGTGCCAGCAGCTTAGACAGGGACGGGCTTGAAGCTTTCTTT. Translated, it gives CASSLDRDGLEAFF. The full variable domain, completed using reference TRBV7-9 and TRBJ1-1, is DTGVSQNPRHKITKRGQNVTFRCDPISEHNRLYWYRQTLGQGPEFLTYFQNEAQLEKSRLLSDRFSAERPKGSFSTLEIQRTEQGDSAMYLCASSLDRDGLEAFFGQGTRLTVV.